Shown below are 10 T cell receptor beta chains from a single sample sequenced in a study of blood T cells in healthy people across ages. Alongside a J-beta primer mix, a sample-barcoded 5' primer served in a second PCR lasting about 7 to 12 cycles. TCRdb called the 5' RACE reads again in MiXCR, with one record for every CDR3 protein. There are about 900,000 distinct CDR3 sequences in the sample; around 46% occur only once, and around an eighth lies in the top ten. Material: blood. These receptors were obtained from a man younger than 40 in good health.

The sample holds one count of this clonotype. This chain joins TRBV13 and TRBJ2-7; no reliable D call. This CDR3 contains 14 residues. Per germline, CDR1 PRHDT and CDR2 FYEKMQ (reference sequence). V was cut by 2 bases and J by 6 bases, with 14 bases left in between. This CDR3 reads CASSLWTGLGEQYF. CDR3 nucleotide sequence: TGTGCCAGCAGCTTATGGACGGGCCTCGGCGAGCAGTACTTC.

The V gene is TRBV6-5, the J gene TRBJ1-2; 11 bases match TRBD1. This CDR3 contains 14 residues. The germline gives CDR1 MNHEY, CDR2 SVGAGI. V lost 11 bases to trimming and J lost 5 bases; unmatched junction nucleotides: 10. The CDR3 DNA sequence: TGTGCCGGCGCTACCGGGACAGGGGGGTATGGCTACACCTTC. Protein: CAGATGTGGYGYTF.

The chain carries TRBV18 and TRBJ2-7, with a weak D call TRBD2 (7 bases). The V and J ends lost 3 bases and 4 bases respectively, with 19 bases between them. The V gene's germline CDR1 is KGHSH and CDR2 LQKENI. CDR3 length: 16 residues. The CDR3 coding sequence is TGTGCCAGCTCACCTGCCCACGGCGGGGGCAGGTACGAGCAGTACTTC. Encoded protein: CASSPAHGGGRYEQYF.

This clonotype was observed at least ten times. The chain combines TRBV4-2 with TRBJ1-4; D gene unclear. This CDR3 comprises 16 residues. In germline, CDR1 is LGHNA, CDR2 YNFKEQ. The V end lost 2 bases, the J end lost 0 bases, and 10 bases lay between the germline ends. The CDR3 loop is CASSQTVWATNEKLFF. The CDR3 coding sequence is TGTGCCAGCAGCCAAACCGTTTGGGCAACTAATGAAAAACTGTTTTTT.

This clonotype was seen a handful of times. The chain recombines TRBV6-5 with TRBJ1-5; 8 positions agree with TRBD1. V trimming: 6 bases; J trimming: 7 bases; junction bases outside the gene matches: 8. Germline-derived CDR1 and CDR2 are MNHEY and SVGAGI. The CDR3 has 14 residues. The CDR3: CASRPDRVGQPQHF. The CDR3 nucleotides are TGTGCCAGCAGACCGGACAGGGTGGGGCAGCCCCAGCATTTT.

The chain uses TRBV24-1 and TRBJ2-2, with 7 bases fitting TRBD2. The CDR3 contains 15 residues. From germline, CDR1 is KGHDR and CDR2 SFDVKD. Unmatched junction bases numbered 11, after V lost 9 bases and J lost 5 bases. DNA for the CDR3: TGTGCCACCCAGCCGGGCGGGAGTGGGACCGGGGAGCTGTTTTTT. The encoded protein is CATQPGGSGTGELFF.

Only a few counts were recorded for this clonotype. The chain uses TRBV4-1 and TRBJ2-1; no definite D call. Trimming took 1 base from V and 8 from J, leaving 18 bases between them. The CDR3 has 16 residues. CDR1 is MGHRA and CDR2 is YSYEKL in the germline V gene. The CDR3 DNA follows: TGCGCCAGCAGCCAAGGGCCGCGAGGAGCGTTTGATGAGCAGTTCTTC. Encoded protein: CASSQGPRGAFDEQFF.

The rearrangement joins TRBV2 to TRBJ1-2; D is perhaps TRBD1 (5 bases). The CDR3 contains 12 residues. Trimming shortened V by 4 bases and J by 4 bases, and 7 bases separated the two germline ends. CDR1 is SNHLY and CDR2 is FYNNEI in the germline V gene. The CDR3 DNA follows: TGTGCCAGCAGTGGGACAACCTATGGCTACACCTTC. Amino acids: CASSGTTYGYTF.

This clonotype was seen more than once but under ten times. The chain combines TRBV4-1 with TRBJ1-1; tentatively, D is TRBD1 (6 bases). Germline lookup yields CDR1 MGHRA and CDR2 YSYEKL. V shed 1 base and J shed 4 bases, with 13 bases lying between them. The CDR3 sequence is 15 residues long. CDR3 protein: CASSQVQGDTTEAFF. In DNA form, the CDR3 reads TGCGCCAGCAGCCAAGTACAGGGAGATACCACTGAAGCTTTCTTT.

This sequence joins TRBV5-1 and TRBJ2-1; the D gene is possibly TRBD1 (6 bases). V lost 4 bases to trimming and J lost 7 bases, with 18 bases between them. The CDR3 is 15 residues long. Germline V lookup: CDR1 SGHRS, CDR2 YFSETQ. Here the CDR3 DNA reads TGCGCCAGCAGCGACGGCAGGGGTGACGTGAATGAGCAGTTCTTC. This translates into CASSDGRGDVNEQFF.